Described below is a single T cell receptor beta chain sequence and its context. CDR1 SGHRS and CDR2 YFSETQ come from the germline V gene. There are 16 residues in the CDR3. V shed 4 bases, J shed 1 base, and the junction held 3 bases outside the gene matches. These data come from a study of blood T cell repertoires in COVID-19. Looking at the study overall: The origin of the acute and convalescent COVID-19 samples was the United States, Italy and Spain.

In the original processing: Nucleated cell counts were estimated from reference gene primer amplification. TCRdb keeps only in-frame clones here, not all; method: immunoSEQ multiplex PCR. The V and J calls and clone size were taken over from that table, and D and trimming were inferred from the DNA. The repertoire has tens of thousands of clones, about 70% of them found once; the top ten carry roughly 25%. The chain uses TRBV5-1 and TRBJ2-5, with TRBD2 matching over 14 bases. Sequencing used peripheral blood. The TCR comes from a woman aged 55-70 years in a cohort sampled during active or convalescent COVID-19. The CDR3 DNA follows: TGCGCCAGCAGCCCGGGACTAGCGGGGGCCCAAGAGACCCAGTACTTC. It yields the protein CASSPGLAGAQETQYF.